These 29 T cell receptor beta chains were sequenced from one sample in a study of beta chain features in type 1 diabetes. The investigators reverse transcribed all of the isolated RNA, so they sequenced expressed TCRB transcripts. Profiled with immunoSEQ multiplex PCR; TCRdb holds only in-frame clones, not every one. The repertoire holds about 200,000 clones, with approximately 10% as singletons. Source material: central memory CD4+ T cells from blood. The receptor set was obtained from a man between 18 and 29 years old in good health.

This chain connects TRBV7-9 to TRBJ2-7, with a tentative D call TRBD2 (5 bases). V dropped 4 bases and J dropped 0 bases, with 16 bases sitting between them. The CDR3 loop spans 16 amino acids. Germline-derived CDR1 and CDR2 are SEHNR and FQNEAQ (reference sequence). The CDR3 reads CASSSLDWRSSYEQYF. CDR3 DNA sequence: TGTGCCAGCAGCTCCTTGGACTGGCGGAGCTCCTACGAGCAGTACTTC.

CDR3 in DNA: TGTGCCAGCAGCTTCACTAGCGGGGTCAACAATGAGCAGTTCTTC. It specifies CASSFTSGVNNEQFF. The chain joins TRBV5-6 to TRBJ2-1, with TRBD2 matching 10 bases. There are 15 residues in the CDR3. V trimming: 2 bases; J trimming: 5 bases; junction bases outside the gene matches: 4. From germline, CDR1 is SGHDT and CDR2 YYEEEE.

This clone was counted a few times. The chain links TRBV10-1 to TRBJ2-2, with unresolved D. Germline lookup yields CDR1 WNHNN and CDR2 SYGVQD (reference sequence). V gave up 5 bases and J gave up 1 base, with 8 bases separating them. The CDR3 runs 14 residues. CDR3 loop: CASSLTQNTGELFF. The DNA of the CDR3 is TGCGCCAGCAGTCTGACCCAGAACACCGGGGAGCTGTTTTTT.

This clone has more than one count but fewer than ten. V gene TRBV5-6 combines with J gene TRBJ1-1; D ambiguous. V lost 2 bases and J lost 3, with 8 bases in between. CDR1 and CDR2 (germline): SGHDT, YYEEEE. This CDR3 region has 13 residues. DNA for the CDR3: TGTGCCAGCAGCTTTGGCGGGGACACTGAAGCTTTCTTT. Its translation: CASSFGGDTEAFF. Based on the CDR3 plus reference TRBV5-6 and TRBJ1-1, the full variable domain is DAGVTQSPTHLIKTRGQQVTLRCSPKSGHDTVSWYQQALGQGPQFIFQYYEEEERQRGNFPDRFSGHQFPNYSSELNVNALLLGDSALYLCASSFGGDTEAFFGQGTRLTVV.

This clone was detected only a few times. The chain employs TRBV15 and TRBJ1-1, with 10 positions matching TRBD1. V gave up 7 bases and J gave up 8 bases; unmatched junction bases: 10. CDR3 length: 14 residues. Germline V gene lookup returns CDR1 LNHNV and CDR2 YYDKDF (reference sequence). Here the CDR3 reads CATIEDRGLGEAFF. The CDR3 DNA reads as TGTGCCACCATCGAAGACAGGGGGCTGGGGGAAGCTTTCTTT.

The rearrangement joins TRBV11-1 to TRBJ2-6; no clear D. This CDR3 contains 15 residues. V lost 1 base and J 0 bases, leaving 4 bases between the germline ends. Germline CDR1 SGHAT, CDR2 FQDESV (reference sequence). CDR3 sequence (DNA): TGTGCCAGCAGCTTAGGCGGCTCTGGGGCCAACGTCCTGACTTTC. Its translation: CASSLGGSGANVLTF.

This clone was seen a handful of times. The V call is TRBV7-6, the J call TRBJ2-7; no clear D. The CDR3 is made up of 14 amino acids. Per the germline V gene, CDR1 is SGHVS and CDR2 is FNYEAQ. V was cut by 1 base and J by 6 bases, with 13 bases left in between. The CDR3, as DNA: TGTGCCAGCAGCTTAGTCTTCGGGTTTTCCGAGCAGTACTTC. Its protein is CASSLVFGFSEQYF.

The V and J genes are TRBV14 and TRBJ1-1, with D unclear. Germline V lookup: CDR1 SGHDN, CDR2 FVKESK. V was cut by 1 base and J by 5 bases, with 11 bases left in between. The CDR3 extends over 14 amino acids. The CDR3 sequence: CASSQGRLVTEAFF. CDR3 bases: TGTGCCAGCAGCCAAGGACGGCTTGTGACTGAAGCTTTCTTT.

This clone has just a few counts. This chain joins TRBV14 and TRBJ2-5; D possibly corresponds to TRBD1 (6 bases). Germline V gives CDR1 SGHDN, CDR2 FVKESK. CDR3 size: 15 residues. Trimming left V 1 base short and J 5 bases short, with 14 bases between. CDR3 sequence (DNA): TGTGCCAGCAGCCAAGGGACAGTGATTTTTGAGACCCAGTACTTC. Its protein product is CASSQGTVIFETQYF. Full variable domain (outside the CDR3, taken from reference TRBV14 and TRBJ2-5): EAGVTQFPSHSVIEKGQTVTLRCDPISGHDNLYWYRRVMGKEIKFLLHFVKESKQDESGMPNNRFLAERTGGTYSTLKVQPAELEDSGVYFCASSQGTVIFETQYFGPGTRLLVL.

CDR3 region: CASSSGLDTGELFF. CDR3 sequence (DNA): TGCGCCAGCAGCTCAGGACTAGACACCGGGGAGCTGTTTTTT. The gene calls are TRBV5-1 and TRBJ2-2; 7 bases align to TRBD2. This CDR3 is built from 14 residues. From germline, CDR1 is SGHRS and CDR2 YFSETQ. V shed 3 bases, J shed 3 bases, and the junction held 2 bases outside the gene matches.

This clone showed up many times. The same CDR3 can be traced to other DNA sequences in this sample. The chain combines TRBV28 with TRBJ1-5; D call uncertain. The CDR3 consists of 13 residues. Germline lookup yields CDR1 MDHEN and CDR2 SYDVKM. V was clipped by 5 bases and J by 4 bases, with 9 bases between them. Here the CDR3 reads CASSRTVNQPQHF. CDR3 nucleotides: TGTGCCAGCAGTAGGACGGTGAATCAGCCCCAGCATTTT.

The genes are TRBV14 and TRBJ2-3, with 9 bases that match TRBD2. Losses at the gene ends were 4 bases for V and 5 bases for J; bases not matched to a gene: 10. This CDR3 has 16 amino acids. In germline, CDR1 is SGHDN, CDR2 FVKESK. CDR3 DNA sequence: TGTGCCAGCAGCCGCCGGAGGACTAGCGAGGTAGATACGCAGTATTTT. This gives the protein CASSRRRTSEVDTQYF.

This clone turned up a few times. This sequence joins TRBV7-2 and TRBJ2-7, with 8 bases that match TRBD2. Germline-derived CDR1 and CDR2 are SGHTA and FQGNSA. Losses at the gene ends were 6 bases for V and 1 base for J; bases not matched to a gene: 11. CDR3 length equals 16 residues. The CDR3 here is CASRIGSGSLSYEQYF. In nucleotides, the CDR3 is TGTGCCAGCAGGATAGGGAGCGGGAGTCTATCCTACGAGCAGTACTTC.

This clone has more than one count but fewer than ten. The gene calls are TRBV7-8 and TRBJ1-3; no definite D call. CDR3 length equals 16 residues. Trimming stripped 5 bases from V and 5 bases from J, with 19 bases between. Germline values: CDR1 SGHVS, CDR2 FQNEAQ. CDR3 nucleotide sequence: TGTGCCAGCAGCCCGAGGGCGACGGCGGGTAGAAACACCATATATTTT. It specifies CASSPRATAGRNTIYF.

This clone was observed many times. The chain links TRBV10-3 to TRBJ2-4; perhaps TRBD2 as D (6 bases). The CDR3 extends over 14 amino acids. Germline loops: CDR1 ENHRY, CDR2 SYGVKD. V lost 0 bases and J 8 bases, leaving 11 bases between the germline ends. The DNA of the CDR3 is TGTGCCATCAGTGAGTCGGAGGGTACCGACATTCAGTACTTC. Its translation: CAISESEGTDIQYF.

This clone was observed a few times. CDR3 region: CASSQEPGIVGTDTQYF. CDR3 nucleotide sequence: TGCGCCAGCAGCCAAGAGCCGGGTATAGTAGGCACAGATACGCAGTATTTT. J is TRBJ2-3 and V is TRBV4-1; D remains ambiguous. The V end was cut by 0 bases, the J end by 1 base, with 14 bases between. CDR3 length: 17 residues. From germline, CDR1 is MGHRA and CDR2 YSYEKL.

This clone was seen a handful of times. J is TRBJ2-1 and V is TRBV5-4; D gene uncertain. The germline CDR1 and CDR2 sequences are SGHNT and YYREEE (reference sequence). The length of the CDR3 is 14 residues. The ends were cut back, 2 bases at V and 0 bases at J, with 6 bases in the middle. The CDR3 coding sequence is TGTGCCAGCAGCTTCCAGAGCTCCTACAATGAGCAGTTCTTC. Translating it yields CASSFQSSYNEQFF.

This clone was seen many times. The DNA for the CDR3 is TGTGCCAGCAGCCTTTTTCATGGTAGCGGTTACAATGAGCAGTTCTTC. It specifies CASSLFHGSGYNEQFF. This sequence joins TRBV14 and TRBJ2-1; TRBD2 might be the D (6 bases). V lost 4 bases, J lost 4 bases, and 17 bases lay in between. This CDR3 contains 16 residues. The germline V gene has CDR1 SGHDN and CDR2 FVKESK.

This clone was detected a few times. The J gene is TRBJ2-1, the V gene TRBV30, with D maybe TRBD2 (6 bases). V dropped 3 bases and J dropped 6 bases, with 21 bases sitting between them. CDR1 and CDR2 from the germline V gene are GTSNPN and SVGIG (reference sequence). The CDR3 is 16 amino acids. CDR3 DNA sequence: TGTGCCTGGAGAGATCCTAGCGTGAGAGATCGCAATGAGCAGTTCTTC. Protein: CAWRDPSVRDRNEQFF.

This clone appeared a few times. The rearrangement joins TRBV7-3 to TRBJ2-2; 7 bases align to TRBD2. The V gene's germline CDR1 is SGHTA and CDR2 FQGTGA. This CDR3 contains 14 residues. J lost 7 bases, V lost 2 bases, and 4 bases had no gene match. Written as DNA, the CDR3 is TGTGCCAGCAGCTTAGGACTAGACCTCGGGGAGCTGTTTTTT. This encodes CASSLGLDLGELFF.

The rearrangement uses TRBV7-9 and TRBJ1-1; D may be TRBD1 (5 bases). Trimming cost V 2 bases and J 6 bases, with 7 bases left between them. CDR1 SEHNR and CDR2 FQNEAQ come from the germline V gene (reference sequence). There are 12 residues in the CDR3. In DNA form, the CDR3 reads TGTGCCAGCAGCTTACAGGGCCCTGAAGCTTTCTTT. It translates to CASSLQGPEAFF.

V usage is TRBV28 and J usage is TRBJ2-1; D is ambiguous. Germline CDR1 is MDHEN and CDR2 is SYDVKM. The CDR3 totals 14 residues. V lost 8 bases, J lost 2 bases, and 13 bases lay in between. The CDR3 spells CASYGLPTYNEQFF. Here the CDR3 DNA reads TGTGCCAGCTATGGGCTACCAACCTACAATGAGCAGTTCTTC. Together with reference TRBV28 and TRBJ2-1, the CDR3 gives the full variable domain: DVKVTQSSRYLVKRTGEKVFLECVQDMDHENMFWYRQDPGLGLRLIYFSYDVKMKEKGDIPEGYSVSREKKERFSLILESASTNQTSMYLCASYGLPTYNEQFFGPGTRLTVL.

The chain uses TRBV29-1 and TRBJ2-1; D gene uncertain. Trimming removed 5 bases from V and 0 bases from J, with 8 bases in between. CDR1 and CDR2 from the germline V gene are SQVTM and ANQGSEA. The CDR3 length is 13 residues. The CDR3 bases are TGCAGCGTTATTCGTTTCTCCTACAATGAGCAGTTCTTC. It specifies CSVIRFSYNEQFF.

Only a few counts were recorded for this clone. This may arise from a read error, as a much more abundant clone is one base away. V gene TRBV30 combines with J gene TRBJ2-1; a possible D gene is TRBD2 (6 bases). Per germline, CDR1 GTSNPN and CDR2 SVGIG (reference sequence). This CDR3 is 14 amino acids long. The ends were cut back, 0 bases at V and 9 bases at J, with 15 bases in the middle. Here the CDR3 reads CAWSVGGVGSEQFF. The CDR3 coding sequence is TGTGCCTGGAGTGTAGGCGGGGTGGGGTCTGAGCAGTTCTTC.

CDR3 region: CASSLVGLPYNEQFF. CDR3 DNA sequence: TGCGCCAGCAGCTTGGTGGGACTACCTTACAATGAGCAGTTCTTC. J is TRBJ2-1 and V is TRBV5-1, with 7 positions matching TRBD2. V shed 0 bases and J 4 bases; nucleotides not matched to a gene: 4. The CDR3 contains 15 residues. CDR1 is SGHRS and CDR2 is YFSETQ in the germline V gene.

This clone was observed a handful of times. The V gene is TRBV19, the J gene TRBJ2-1; D is unclear. V lost 2 bases, J lost 4 bases, and 9 bases lay in between. This CDR3 region has 14 residues. The germline gives CDR1 LNHDA, CDR2 SQIVND (reference sequence). The CDR3, as DNA: TGTGCCAGTAGTATAACGGGCGGATACAATGAGCAGTTCTTC. Its translation is CASSITGGYNEQFF.

The genes are TRBV5-1 and TRBJ1-5, with D perhaps TRBD1 (6 bases). V lost 4 bases and J lost 5, with 19 bases in between. This CDR3 is 16 amino acids long. CDR1 is SGHRS and CDR2 is YFSETQ in the germline V gene. CDR3 sequence: CASSITGTFPDQPQHF. CDR3 nucleotides: TGCGCCAGCAGCATTACCGGGACATTTCCTGATCAGCCCCAGCATTTT.

The rearrangement joins TRBV5-1 to TRBJ2-7; 9 bases align to TRBD1. V lost 7 bases to trimming and J lost 3 bases; unmatched junction nucleotides: 11. CDR1 is SGHRS and CDR2 is YFSETQ in the germline V gene. The CDR3 spans 15 residues. In DNA form, the CDR3 reads TGCGCCAGCCGAGCCGGGACAGGGCATTTCTACGAGCAGTACTTC. Its translation: CASRAGTGHFYEQYF.

This clone was picked up a small number of times. This sequence joins TRBV7-2 and TRBJ2-7; 7 nucleotides line up with TRBD2. Germline-derived CDR1 and CDR2 are SGHTA and FQGNSA. The CDR3 sequence is 16 residues long. The J segment lost 3 bases and the V segment lost 5 bases, leaving 13 bases of the junction unmatched. The CDR3 spells CASSLTTRSGNYEQYF. The CDR3 coding sequence is TGTGCCAGCAGCCTTACGACCCGAAGCGGGAACTACGAGCAGTACTTC.